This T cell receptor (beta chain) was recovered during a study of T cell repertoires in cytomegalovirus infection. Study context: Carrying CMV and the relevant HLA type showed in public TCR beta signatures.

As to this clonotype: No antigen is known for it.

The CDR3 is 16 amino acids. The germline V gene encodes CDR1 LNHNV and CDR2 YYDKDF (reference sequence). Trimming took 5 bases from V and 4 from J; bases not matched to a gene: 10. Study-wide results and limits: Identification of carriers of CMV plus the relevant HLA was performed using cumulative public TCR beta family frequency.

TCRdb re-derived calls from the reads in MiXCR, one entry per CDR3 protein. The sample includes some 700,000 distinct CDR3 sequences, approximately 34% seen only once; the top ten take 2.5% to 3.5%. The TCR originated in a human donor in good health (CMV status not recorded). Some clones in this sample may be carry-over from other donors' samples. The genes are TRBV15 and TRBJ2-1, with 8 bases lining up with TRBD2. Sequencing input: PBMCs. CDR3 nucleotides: TGTGCCACCAGCCCACCGGGGGCTAGCGGGTACAATGAGCAGTTCTTC. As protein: CATSPPGASGYNEQFF.